In its sample, the clone carrying this TCR beta chain was seen once. These data come from a study of blood T cell repertoires in COVID-19. Libraries were prepared by immunoSEQ multiplex PCR; TCRdb keeps only in-frame clonotypes and omits some of them. The table shows about 370,000 clones, with 85% to 90% occurring only once. Germline V gene data show CDR1 as SGHRS and CDR2 as YFSETQ. V dropped 4 bases and J dropped 4 bases, with 14 bases sitting between them. The CDR3 consists of 14 residues. This sequence was found in a young man who had recovered from COVID-19. What was sequenced was PBMCs or T cells enriched from blood (not recorded which). The chain combines TRBV5-1 with TRBJ1-2; a weak D match, TRBD1 (6 bases). The CDR3 DNA reads as TGCGCCAGCAGCCAAGTCGGACAGATCTATGGCTACACCTTC. Translated, it gives CASSQVGQIYGYTF. Based on the CDR3 plus reference TRBV5-1 and TRBJ1-2, the full variable domain is KAGVTQTPRYLIKTRGQQVTLSCSPISGHRSVSWYQQTPGQGLQFLFEYFSETQRNKGNFPGRFSGRQFSNSRSEMNVSTLELGDSALYLCASSQVGQIYGYTFGSGTRLTVV.